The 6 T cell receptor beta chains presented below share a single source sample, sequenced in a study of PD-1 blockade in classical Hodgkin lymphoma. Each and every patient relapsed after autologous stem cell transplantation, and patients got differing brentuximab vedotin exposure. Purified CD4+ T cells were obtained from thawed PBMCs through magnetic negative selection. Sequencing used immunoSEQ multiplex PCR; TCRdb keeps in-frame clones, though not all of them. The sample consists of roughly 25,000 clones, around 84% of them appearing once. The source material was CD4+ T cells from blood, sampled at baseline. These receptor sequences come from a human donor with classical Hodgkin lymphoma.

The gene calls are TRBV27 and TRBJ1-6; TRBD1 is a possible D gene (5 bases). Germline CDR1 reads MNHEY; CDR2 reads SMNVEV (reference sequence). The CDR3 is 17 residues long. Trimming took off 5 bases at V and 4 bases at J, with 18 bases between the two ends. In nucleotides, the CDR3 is TGTGCCAGCAGTCCTCACAGTTCGGGGGGGTATAATTCACCCCTCCACTTT. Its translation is CASSPHSSGGYNSPLHF.

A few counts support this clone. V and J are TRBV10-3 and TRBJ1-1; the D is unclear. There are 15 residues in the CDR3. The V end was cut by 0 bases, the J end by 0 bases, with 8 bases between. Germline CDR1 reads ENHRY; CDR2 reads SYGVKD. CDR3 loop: CAISESLSVNTEAFF. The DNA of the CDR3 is TGTGCCATCAGTGAGTCACTTTCAGTGAACACTGAAGCTTTCTTT.

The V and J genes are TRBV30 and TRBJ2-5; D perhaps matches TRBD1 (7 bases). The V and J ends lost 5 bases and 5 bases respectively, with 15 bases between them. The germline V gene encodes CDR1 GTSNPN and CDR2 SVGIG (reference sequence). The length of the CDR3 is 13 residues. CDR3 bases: TGTGCCTGGCGGGAGACAGGGTGGGAGACCCAGTACTTC. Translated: CAWRETGWETQYF.

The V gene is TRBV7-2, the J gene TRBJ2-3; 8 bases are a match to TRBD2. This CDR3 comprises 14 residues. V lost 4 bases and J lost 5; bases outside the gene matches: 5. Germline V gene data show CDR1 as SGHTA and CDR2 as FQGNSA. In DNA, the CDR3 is TGTGCCAGCAGCTCGACAAGCGGGGGAGATACGCAGTATTTT. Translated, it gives CASSSTSGGDTQYF.

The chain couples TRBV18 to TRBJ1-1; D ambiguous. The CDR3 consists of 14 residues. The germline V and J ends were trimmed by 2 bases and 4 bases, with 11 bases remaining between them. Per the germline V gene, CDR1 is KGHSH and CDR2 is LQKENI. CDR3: CASSPTNAITEAFF. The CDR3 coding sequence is TGTGCCAGCTCACCAACCAACGCCATCACTGAAGCTTTCTTT.

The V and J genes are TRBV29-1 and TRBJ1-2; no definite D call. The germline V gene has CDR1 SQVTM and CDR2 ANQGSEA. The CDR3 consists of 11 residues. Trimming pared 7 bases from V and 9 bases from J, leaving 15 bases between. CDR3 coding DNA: TGCAGCGCCGCCAACCAACAGAGCTACACCTTC. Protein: CSAANQQSYTF.